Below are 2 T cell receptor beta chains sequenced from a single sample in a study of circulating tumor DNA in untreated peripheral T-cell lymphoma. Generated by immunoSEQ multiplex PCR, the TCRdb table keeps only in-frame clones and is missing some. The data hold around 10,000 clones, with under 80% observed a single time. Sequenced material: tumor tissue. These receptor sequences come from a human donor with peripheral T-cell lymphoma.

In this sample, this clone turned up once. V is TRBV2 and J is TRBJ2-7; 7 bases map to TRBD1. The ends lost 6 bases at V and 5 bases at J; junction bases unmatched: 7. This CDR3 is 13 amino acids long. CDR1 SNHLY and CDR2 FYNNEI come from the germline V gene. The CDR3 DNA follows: TGTGCCAGCAGAGGACAGGATTGGGACGAGCAGTACTTC. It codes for CASRGQDWDEQYF.

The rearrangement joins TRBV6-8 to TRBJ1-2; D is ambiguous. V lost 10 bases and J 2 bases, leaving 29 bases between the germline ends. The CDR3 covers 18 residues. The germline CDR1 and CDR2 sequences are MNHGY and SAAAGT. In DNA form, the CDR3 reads TGTGCCATCAATCATAGAGGGTTCGAAAATATTAGCAACTATGGCTACACCTTC. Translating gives CAINHRGFENISNYGYTF.